In this sample, the clone carrying this TCR beta chain turned up a few times. The antigen is not known. Researchers ran the PCR with 60 Vbeta and 13 Jbeta primers. Clones were read by immunoSEQ multiplex PCR, and TCRdb kept only the in-frame ones, dropping some. This sample has roughly 98,000 clones; roughly 58% occur once, and the top ten carry over 5%. Germline V gene data show CDR1 as SGHRS and CDR2 as YFSETQ. Unmatched junction bases numbered 12, after V lost 6 bases and J lost 0 bases. The length of the CDR3 is 17 residues. This entry comes from a study of cytomegalovirus exposure and HLA in healthy donors. Study results and caveats: A later analysis found most CMV-associated TCR beta chains apparently HLA-restricted. Within an earlier analysis, most TCR beta V segments proved productive either about 90% or about 30% of the time. Presence/absence analyses took donor sequencing depth as roughly uniform.

Sample: PBMCs. The rearrangement joins TRBV5-1 to TRBJ1-1, with TRBD1 matching over 9 bases. This clonotype originated in a woman in her twenties or thirties in good health and CMV-seropositive. For the CDR3, the DNA is TGCGCCAGCACCCGGACAGGGGTGTTTGGTATGAACACTGAAGCTTTCTTT. Translation gives CASTRTGVFGMNTEAFF.